This TCR beta chain appears in the sequencing data of a study of T cells in narcolepsy. The germline CDR1 and CDR2 sequences are SGHAT and FQNNGV. There are 15 residues in the CDR3. Trimming shortened V by 5 bases and J by 2 bases, and 13 bases separated the two germline ends. Measured with immunoSEQ multiplex PCR; TCRdb has only the in-frame clones, and not every one. The sample includes approximately 25,000 clones, around 79% of them seen just once. J is TRBJ2-1 and V is TRBV11-2, with D maybe TRBD1 (6 bases). The TCR sequence derives from a human donor in good health. The sample taken for sequencing was memory (CD45RA-) CD4+ T cells from blood. CDR3 in amino acids: CASSPWTDTYNEQFF. The CDR3 DNA follows: TGTGCCAGCAGCCCCTGGACAGATACCTACAATGAGCAGTTCTTC.